This TCR beta chain was identified during a study of beta chain features in type 1 diabetes. Expressed TCRB transcripts were sequenced because the isolated RNA had all been reverse transcribed beforehand. Sequencing used immunoSEQ multiplex PCR; TCRdb keeps in-frame clones, though not all of them. The sample contains roughly 300,000 clones, 12% to 15% of which appear only once. This clone was detected a few times. Its target is unknown. Study conclusions and caveats: The similarity of naive, central memory and Treg TCRB repertoires appeared greater among patients than among healthy donors.

The sequenced sample consisted of central memory CD4+ T cells from blood. The sequence was obtained from a young man in good health.

The CDR3 spells CASSEPGPGQETQYF. CDR3 nucleotide sequence: TGTGCCAGCAGTGAACCGGGACCCGGACAAGAGACCCAGTACTTC. The rearrangement uses TRBV2 and TRBJ2-5, with D perhaps assigned TRBD1 or TRBD2 (5 bases each). The CDR3 sequence is 15 residues long. V was cut by 2 bases and J by 2 bases, with 12 bases left in between. In germline, CDR1 is SNHLY, CDR2 FYNNEI.